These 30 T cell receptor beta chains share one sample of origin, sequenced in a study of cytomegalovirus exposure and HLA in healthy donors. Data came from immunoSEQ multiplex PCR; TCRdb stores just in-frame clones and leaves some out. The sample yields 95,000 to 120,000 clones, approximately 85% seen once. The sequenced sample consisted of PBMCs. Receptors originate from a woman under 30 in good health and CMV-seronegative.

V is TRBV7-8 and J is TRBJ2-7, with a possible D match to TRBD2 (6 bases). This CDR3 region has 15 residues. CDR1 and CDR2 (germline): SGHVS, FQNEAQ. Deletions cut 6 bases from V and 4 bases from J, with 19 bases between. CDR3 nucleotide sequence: TGTGCCAGCAGTACGCGGGACTCCCGGCGGTACGAGCAGTACTTC. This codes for CASSTRDSRRYEQYF.

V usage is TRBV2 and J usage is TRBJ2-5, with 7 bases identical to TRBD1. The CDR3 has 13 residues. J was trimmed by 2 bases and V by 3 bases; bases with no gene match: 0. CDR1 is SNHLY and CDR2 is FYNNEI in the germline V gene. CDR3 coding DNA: TGTGCCAGCAGTGACAGGGGGCAAGAGACCCAGTACTTC. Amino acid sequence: CASSDRGQETQYF.

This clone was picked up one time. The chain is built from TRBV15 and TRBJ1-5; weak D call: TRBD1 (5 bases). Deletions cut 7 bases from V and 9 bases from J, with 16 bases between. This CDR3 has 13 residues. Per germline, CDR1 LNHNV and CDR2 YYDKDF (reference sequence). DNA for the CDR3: TGTGCCACCATCCCAAGGGGCGTCGCGCCCCAGCATTTT. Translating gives CATIPRGVAPQHF. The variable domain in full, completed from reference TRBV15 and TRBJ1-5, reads DAMVIQNPRYQVTQFGKPVTLSCSQTLNHNVMYWYQQKSSQAPKLLFHYYDKDFNNEADTPDNFQSRRPNTSFCFLDIRSPGLGDTAMYLCATIPRGVAPQHFGDGTRLSIL.

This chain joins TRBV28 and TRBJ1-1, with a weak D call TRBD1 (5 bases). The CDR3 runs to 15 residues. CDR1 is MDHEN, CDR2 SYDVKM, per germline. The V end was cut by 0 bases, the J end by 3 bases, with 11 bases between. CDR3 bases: TGTGCCAGCAGTTTATGGGCCGCGGGGGACACTGAAGCTTTCTTT. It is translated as CASSLWAAGDTEAFF.

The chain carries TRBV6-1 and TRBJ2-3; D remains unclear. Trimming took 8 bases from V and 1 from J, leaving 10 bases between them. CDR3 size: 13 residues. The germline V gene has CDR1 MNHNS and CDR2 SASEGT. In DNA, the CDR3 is TGTGCCAGCTCCACCCGAGGCACAGATACGCAGTATTTT. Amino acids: CASSTRGTDTQYF.

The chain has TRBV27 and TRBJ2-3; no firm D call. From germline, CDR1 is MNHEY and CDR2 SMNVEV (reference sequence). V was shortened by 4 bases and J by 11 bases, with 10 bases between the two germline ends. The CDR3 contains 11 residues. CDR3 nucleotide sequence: TGTGCCAGCAGTTCCCCCCCCGTGCAGTATTTT. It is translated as CASSSPPVQYF.

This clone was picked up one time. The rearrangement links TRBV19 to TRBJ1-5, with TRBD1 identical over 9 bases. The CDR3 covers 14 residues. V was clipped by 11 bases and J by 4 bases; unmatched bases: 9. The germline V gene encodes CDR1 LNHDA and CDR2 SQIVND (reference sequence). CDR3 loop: CAGGQGLLNQPQHF. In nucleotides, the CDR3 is TGTGCCGGAGGACAGGGGCTACTTAATCAGCCCCAGCATTTT.

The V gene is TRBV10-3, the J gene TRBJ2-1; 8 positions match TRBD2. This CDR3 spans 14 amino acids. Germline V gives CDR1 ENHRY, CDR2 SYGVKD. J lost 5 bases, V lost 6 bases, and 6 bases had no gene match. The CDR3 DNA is TGTGCCATCAGGGGACTAGGTCGGGACAATGAGCAGTTCTTC. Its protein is CAIRGLGRDNEQFF.

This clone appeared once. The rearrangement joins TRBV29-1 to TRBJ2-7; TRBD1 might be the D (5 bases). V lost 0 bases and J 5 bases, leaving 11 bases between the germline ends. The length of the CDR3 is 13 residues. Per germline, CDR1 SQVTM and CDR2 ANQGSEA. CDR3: CSVEDQGRHEQYF. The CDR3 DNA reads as TGCAGCGTTGAAGATCAGGGAAGGCACGAGCAGTACTTC.

The CDR3 sequence is CASSEALRPQGDGYTF. The CDR3 DNA sequence: TGTGCCAGCAGTGAAGCGCTTCGGCCACAGGGGGATGGCTACACCTTC. The chain has TRBV6-1 and TRBJ1-2; TRBD1 aligns across 8 bases. The CDR3 spans 16 residues. Germline V gives CDR1 MNHNS, CDR2 SASEGT. The J segment lost 6 bases and the V segment lost 0 bases, leaving 9 bases of the junction unmatched.

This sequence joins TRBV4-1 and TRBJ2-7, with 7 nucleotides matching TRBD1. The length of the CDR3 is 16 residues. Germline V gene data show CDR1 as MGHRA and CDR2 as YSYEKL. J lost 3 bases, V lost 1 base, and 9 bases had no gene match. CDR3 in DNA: TGCGCCAGCAGCCAAGGAACCGGGACAGTAAGCTACGAGCAGTACTTC. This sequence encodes CASSQGTGTVSYEQYF.

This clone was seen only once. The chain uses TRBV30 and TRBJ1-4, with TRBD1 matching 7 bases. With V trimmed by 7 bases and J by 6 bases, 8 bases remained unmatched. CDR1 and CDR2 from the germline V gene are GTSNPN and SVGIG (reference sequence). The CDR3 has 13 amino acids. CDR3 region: CASQDRVDEKLFF. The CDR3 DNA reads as TGTGCCTCACAAGACAGGGTGGATGAAAAACTGTTTTTT.

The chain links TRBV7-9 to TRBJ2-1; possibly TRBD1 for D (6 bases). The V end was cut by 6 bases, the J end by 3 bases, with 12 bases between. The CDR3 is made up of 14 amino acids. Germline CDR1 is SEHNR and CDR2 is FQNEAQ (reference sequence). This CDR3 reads CASRPGQYYNEQFF. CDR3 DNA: TGTGCCAGCAGACCCGGACAGTACTACAATGAGCAGTTCTTC. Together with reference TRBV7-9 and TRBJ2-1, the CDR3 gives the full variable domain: DTGVSQNPRHKITKRGQNVTFRCDPISEHNRLYWYRQTLGQGPEFLTYFQNEAQLEKSRLLSDRFSAERPKGSFSTLEIQRTEQGDSAMYLCASRPGQYYNEQFFGPGTRLTVL.

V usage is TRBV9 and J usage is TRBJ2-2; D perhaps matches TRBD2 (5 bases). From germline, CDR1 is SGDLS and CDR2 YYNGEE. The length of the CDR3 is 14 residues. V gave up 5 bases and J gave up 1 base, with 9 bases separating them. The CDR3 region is CASSPGLNTGELFF. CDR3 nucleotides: TGTGCCAGCAGTCCCGGACTGAACACCGGGGAGCTGTTTTTT.

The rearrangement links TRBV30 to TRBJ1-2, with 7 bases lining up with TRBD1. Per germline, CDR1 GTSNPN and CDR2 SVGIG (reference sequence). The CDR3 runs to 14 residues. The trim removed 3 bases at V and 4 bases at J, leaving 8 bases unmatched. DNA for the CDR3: TGTGCCTGGAGGATTGAGGGGACAGTCTATGGCTACACCTTC. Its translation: CAWRIEGTVYGYTF.

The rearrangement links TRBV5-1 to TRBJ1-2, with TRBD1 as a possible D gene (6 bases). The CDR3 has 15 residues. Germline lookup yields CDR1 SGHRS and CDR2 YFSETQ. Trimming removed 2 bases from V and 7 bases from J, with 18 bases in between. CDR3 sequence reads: CASSFNQGMVLGYTF. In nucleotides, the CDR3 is TGCGCCAGCAGCTTTAACCAGGGGATGGTCCTTGGCTACACCTTC.

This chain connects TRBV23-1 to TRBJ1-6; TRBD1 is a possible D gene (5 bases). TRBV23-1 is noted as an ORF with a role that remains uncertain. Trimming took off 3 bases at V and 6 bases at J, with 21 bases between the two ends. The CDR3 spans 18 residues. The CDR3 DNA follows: TGCGCCAGCAGTCATGTGAGGTGGCGTCAGGGAACTAATTCACCCCTCCACTTT. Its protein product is CASSHVRWRQGTNSPLHF.

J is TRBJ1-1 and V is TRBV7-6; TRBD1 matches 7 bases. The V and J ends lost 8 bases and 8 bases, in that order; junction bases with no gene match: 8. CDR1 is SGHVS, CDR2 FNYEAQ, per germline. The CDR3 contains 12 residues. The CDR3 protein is CASARGGAEAFF. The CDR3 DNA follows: TGTGCCAGCGCAAGAGGGGGCGCGGAAGCTTTCTTT.

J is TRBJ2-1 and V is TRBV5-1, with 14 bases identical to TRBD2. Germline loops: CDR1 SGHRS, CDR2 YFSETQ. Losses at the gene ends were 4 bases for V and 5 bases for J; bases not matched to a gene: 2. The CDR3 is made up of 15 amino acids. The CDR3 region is CASSTTSGGDNEQFF. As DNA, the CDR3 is TGCGCCAGCAGCACGACTAGCGGGGGGGACAATGAGCAGTTCTTC.

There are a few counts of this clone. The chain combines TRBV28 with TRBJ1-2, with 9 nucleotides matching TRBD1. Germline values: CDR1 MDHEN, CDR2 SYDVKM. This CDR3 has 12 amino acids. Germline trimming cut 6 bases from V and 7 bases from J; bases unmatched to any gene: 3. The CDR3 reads CASRTDRGGYTF. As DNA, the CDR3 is TGTGCCAGCAGGACGGACAGGGGTGGCTACACCTTC.

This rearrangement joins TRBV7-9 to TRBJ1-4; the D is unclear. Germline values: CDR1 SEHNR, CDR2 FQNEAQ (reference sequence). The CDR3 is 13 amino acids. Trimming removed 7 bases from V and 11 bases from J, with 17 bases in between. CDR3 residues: CASTPTGYGKLFF. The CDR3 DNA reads TGTGCCAGCACCCCCACGGGGTATGGGAAACTGTTTTTT.

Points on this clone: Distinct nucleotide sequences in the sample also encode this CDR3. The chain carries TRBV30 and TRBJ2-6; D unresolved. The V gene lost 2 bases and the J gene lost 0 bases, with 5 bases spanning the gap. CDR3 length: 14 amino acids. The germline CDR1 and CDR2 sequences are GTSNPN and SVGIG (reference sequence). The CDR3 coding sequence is TGTGCCTGGAGTACCGGCTCTGGGGCCAACGTCCTGACTTTC. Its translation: CAWSTGSGANVLTF.

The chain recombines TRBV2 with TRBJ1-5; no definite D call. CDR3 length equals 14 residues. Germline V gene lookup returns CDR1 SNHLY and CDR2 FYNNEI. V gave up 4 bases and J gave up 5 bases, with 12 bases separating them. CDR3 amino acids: CASSGPARDQPQHF. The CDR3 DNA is TGTGCCAGCAGTGGGCCGGCGAGGGATCAGCCCCAGCATTTT.

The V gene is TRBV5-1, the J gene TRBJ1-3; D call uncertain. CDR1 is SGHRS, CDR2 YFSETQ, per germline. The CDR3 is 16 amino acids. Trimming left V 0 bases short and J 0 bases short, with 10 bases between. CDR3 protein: CASSLGGLASGNTIYF. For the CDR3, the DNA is TGCGCCAGCAGCTTGGGTGGCCTCGCCTCTGGAAACACCATATATTTT.

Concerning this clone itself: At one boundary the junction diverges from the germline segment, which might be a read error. In nucleotides, the CDR3 is TGTGCCAGCAGCCAGGATGGGCGAAGCCGCTTAGACTTC. Protein product: CASSQDGRSRLDF. The V call is TRBV14, the J call TRBJ2-7; D remains ambiguous. CDR3 size: 13 residues. From germline, CDR1 is SGHDN and CDR2 FVKESK. Variable domain in full (rest from reference TRBV14 and TRBJ2-7): EAGVTQFPSHSVIEKGQTVTLRCDPISGHDNLYWYRRVMGKEIKFLLHFVKESKQDESGMPNNRFLAERTGGTYSTLKVQPAELEDSGVYFCASSQDGRSRLDFGPGTRLTVT.

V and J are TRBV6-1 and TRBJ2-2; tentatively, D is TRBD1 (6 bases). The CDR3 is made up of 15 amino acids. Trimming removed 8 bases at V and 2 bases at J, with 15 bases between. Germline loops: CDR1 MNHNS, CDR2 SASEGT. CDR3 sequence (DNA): TGTGCCAGCTTGGGACACACGATAAACACCGGGGAGCTGTTTTTT. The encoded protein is CASLGHTINTGELFF.

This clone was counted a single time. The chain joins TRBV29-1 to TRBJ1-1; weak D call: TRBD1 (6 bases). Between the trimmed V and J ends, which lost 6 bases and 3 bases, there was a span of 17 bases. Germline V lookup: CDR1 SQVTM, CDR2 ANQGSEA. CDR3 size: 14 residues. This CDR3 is CSVTTWGRYTEAFF. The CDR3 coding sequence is TGCAGCGTGACGACGTGGGGGCGATACACTGAAGCTTTCTTT.

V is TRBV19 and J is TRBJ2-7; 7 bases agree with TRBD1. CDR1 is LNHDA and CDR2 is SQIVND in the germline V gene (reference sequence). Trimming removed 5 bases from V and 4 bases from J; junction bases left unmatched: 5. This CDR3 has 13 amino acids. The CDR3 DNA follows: TGTGCCAGTAGTGGGCCGGGACAGTACGAGCAGTACTTC. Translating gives CASSGPGQYEQYF.

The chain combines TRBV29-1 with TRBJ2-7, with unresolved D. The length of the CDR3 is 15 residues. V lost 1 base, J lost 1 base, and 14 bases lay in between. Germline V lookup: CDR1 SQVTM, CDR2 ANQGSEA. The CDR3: CSVEVGRKYSYEQYF. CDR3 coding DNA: TGCAGCGTTGAAGTGGGCAGAAAGTATTCCTACGAGCAGTACTTC.

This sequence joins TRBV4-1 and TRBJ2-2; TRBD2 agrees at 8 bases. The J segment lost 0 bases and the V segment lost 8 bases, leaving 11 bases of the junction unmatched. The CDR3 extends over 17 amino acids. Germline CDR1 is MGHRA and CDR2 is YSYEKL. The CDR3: CASYGGGILPNTGELFF. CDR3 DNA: TGCGCCAGCTACGGGGGGGGAATACTACCGAACACCGGGGAGCTGTTTTTT.